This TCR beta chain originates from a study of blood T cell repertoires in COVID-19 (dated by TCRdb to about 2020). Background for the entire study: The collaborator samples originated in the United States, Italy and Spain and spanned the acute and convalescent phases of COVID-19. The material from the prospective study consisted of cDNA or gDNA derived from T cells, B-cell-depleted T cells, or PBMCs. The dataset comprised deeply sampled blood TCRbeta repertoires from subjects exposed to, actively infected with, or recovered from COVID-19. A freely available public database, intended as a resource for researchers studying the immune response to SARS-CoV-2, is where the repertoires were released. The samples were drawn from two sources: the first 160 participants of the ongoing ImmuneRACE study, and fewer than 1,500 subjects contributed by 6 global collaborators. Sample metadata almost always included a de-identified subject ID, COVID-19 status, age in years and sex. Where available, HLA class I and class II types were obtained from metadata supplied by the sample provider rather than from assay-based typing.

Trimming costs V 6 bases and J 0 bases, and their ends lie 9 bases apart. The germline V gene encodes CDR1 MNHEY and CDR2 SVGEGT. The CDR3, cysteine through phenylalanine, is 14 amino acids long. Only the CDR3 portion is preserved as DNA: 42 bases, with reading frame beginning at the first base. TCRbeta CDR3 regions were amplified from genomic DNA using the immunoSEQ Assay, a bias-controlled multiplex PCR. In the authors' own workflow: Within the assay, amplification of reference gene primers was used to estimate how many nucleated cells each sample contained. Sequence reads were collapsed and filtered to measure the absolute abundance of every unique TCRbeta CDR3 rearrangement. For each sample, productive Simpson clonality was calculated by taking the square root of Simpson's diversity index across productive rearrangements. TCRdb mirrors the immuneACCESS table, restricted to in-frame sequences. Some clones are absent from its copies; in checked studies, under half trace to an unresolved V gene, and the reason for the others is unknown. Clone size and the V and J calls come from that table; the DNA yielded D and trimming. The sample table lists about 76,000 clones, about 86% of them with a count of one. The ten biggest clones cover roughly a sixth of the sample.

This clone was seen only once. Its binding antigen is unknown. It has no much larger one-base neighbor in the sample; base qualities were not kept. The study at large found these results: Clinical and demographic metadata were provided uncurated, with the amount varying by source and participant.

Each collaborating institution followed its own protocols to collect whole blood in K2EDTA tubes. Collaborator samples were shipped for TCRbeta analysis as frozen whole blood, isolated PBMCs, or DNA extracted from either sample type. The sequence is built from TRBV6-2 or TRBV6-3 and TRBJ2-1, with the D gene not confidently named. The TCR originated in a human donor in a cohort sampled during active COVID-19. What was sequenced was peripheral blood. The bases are TGTGCCAGCAGCCTAGATCCCTCCTACAATGAGCAGTTCTTC. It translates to CASSLDPSYNEQFF.